The 22 T cell receptor beta chains below were found in one sample sequenced in a study of cytomegalovirus exposure and HLA in healthy donors. It was with 60 Vbeta and 13 Jbeta primers that the PCR ran. TCRdb's table, derived via immunoSEQ multiplex PCR, lists solely in-frame clones and lacks some. The sample lists about 200,000 clones, around 79% occurring once. The sample comprised PBMCs. The receptors originated from a girl aged 10-17 years in good health and CMV-seropositive.

This rearrangement joins TRBV6-5 to TRBJ2-5, with TRBD1 identical over 9 bases. With 2 bases clipped from V and 4 bases from J, the junction kept 5 bases outside the gene matches. The CDR3 runs to 15 residues. Looked up from germline, CDR1 is MNHEY and CDR2 is SVGAGI. CDR3 sequence reads: CASSYPTGGRETQYF. CDR3 nucleotide sequence: TGTGCCAGCAGTTACCCGACAGGGGGGAGAGAGACCCAGTACTTC.

Only a few counts were recorded for this clone. As DNA, the CDR3 is TGTGCCAGTAGTCCCGGACAGTCGAACACTGAAGCTTTCTTT. This encodes CASSPGQSNTEAFF. The V call is TRBV19, the J call TRBJ1-1, with D possibly matching TRBD1 (6 bases). V was clipped by 5 bases and J by 1 base, with 11 bases between them. The CDR3 is made up of 14 amino acids. Germline values: CDR1 LNHDA, CDR2 SQIVND (reference sequence). The full variable domain, its missing parts supplied by reference TRBV19 and TRBJ1-1, is DGGITQSPKYLFRKEGQNVTLSCEQNLNHDAMYWYRQDPGQGLRLIYYSQIVNDFQKGDIAEGYSVSREKKESFPLTVTSAQKNPTAFYLCASSPGQSNTEAFFGQGTRLTVV.

The chain carries TRBV7-2 and TRBJ2-7; 9 nucleotides match TRBD1. CDR1 is SGHTA and CDR2 is FQGNSA in the germline V gene. The CDR3 totals 15 residues. The trim removed 2 bases at V and 6 bases at J, leaving 8 bases unmatched. In DNA, the CDR3 is TGTGCCAGCAGCTTAAACCGGGACAGGGCGGGCGAGCAGTACTTC. Amino acid sequence: CASSLNRDRAGEQYF.

The sample holds a few counts of this clone. The chain recombines TRBV5-1 with TRBJ2-7; D ambiguous. The CDR3 extends over 12 amino acids. Trimming cost V 0 bases and J 3 bases, with 4 bases left between them. The germline V gene encodes CDR1 SGHRS and CDR2 YFSETQ. The CDR3 loop is CASSLGVYEQYF. CDR3 nucleotides: TGCGCCAGCAGCTTGGGAGTCTACGAGCAGTACTTC.

This clone was recorded a few times. The V and J genes are TRBV4-3 and TRBJ2-2; D gene unclear. CDR1 and CDR2 from the germline V gene are LGHNA and YSLEER. With 0 bases removed from V and 0 bases from J, the gap between germline ends came to 8 bases. The CDR3 contains 16 residues. This CDR3 reads CASSQDFPANTGELFF. The CDR3 coding sequence is TGCGCCAGCAGCCAAGATTTCCCAGCGAACACCGGGGAGCTGTTTTTT.

This clone was counted only a few times. The chain links TRBV4-3 to TRBJ1-2, with 8 bases that match TRBD1. V lost 8 bases to trimming and J lost 4 bases; unmatched junction nucleotides: 9. The CDR3 is 14 residues long. Germline-derived CDR1 and CDR2 are LGHNA and YSLEER. CDR3 region: CASGQGYGFYGYTF. CDR3 coding DNA: TGCGCCAGCGGACAGGGATATGGCTTCTATGGCTACACCTTC.

This rearrangement joins TRBV7-2 to TRBJ1-1; a possible D gene is TRBD1 (5 bases). The V and J ends lost 5 bases and 4 bases respectively, with 11 bases between them. Per germline, CDR1 SGHTA and CDR2 FQGNSA. The CDR3 consists of 13 residues. The DNA of the CDR3 is TGTGCCAGCAGCCGGGGGGGGGTCACTGAAGCTTTCTTT. Encoded protein: CASSRGGVTEAFF.

CDR3 loop: CASGAPGTGHNEQFF. The CDR3 nucleotides read TGTGCTAGTGGTGCCCCCGGGACAGGCCACAATGAGCAGTTCTTC. The chain has TRBV12-5 and TRBJ2-1, with TRBD1 matching 8 bases. V was clipped by 5 bases and J by 5 bases; unmatched bases: 8. This CDR3 region has 15 residues. Germline V gene data show CDR1 as LGHNT and CDR2 as FRNRAP. The whole variable domain, remainder taken from reference TRBV12-5 and TRBJ2-1, is DARVTQTPRHKVTEMGQEVTMRCQPILGHNTVFWYRQTMMQGLELLAYFRNRAPLDDSGMPKDRFSAEMPDATLATLKIQPSEPRDSAVYFCASGAPGTGHNEQFFGPGTRLTVL.

The genes are TRBV11-3 and TRBJ2-3; 8 nucleotides match TRBD2. V shed 5 bases and J 4 bases; nucleotides not matched to a gene: 14. CDR3 size: 17 residues. Per the germline V gene, CDR1 is SGHNT and CDR2 is YENEEA. The CDR3 nucleotides read TGTGCCAGCAGCAAGTTGGGCTTCGGGGGGGCCGCAGATACGCAGTATTTT. Its protein is CASSKLGFGGAADTQYF. Drawing the rest from reference TRBV11-3 and TRBJ2-3, the complete variable domain is EAGVVQSPRYKIIEKKQPVAFWCNPISGHNTLYWYLQNLGQGPELLIRYENEEAVDDSQLPKDRFSAERLKGVDSTLKIQPAELGDSAVYLCASSKLGFGGAADTQYFGPGTRLTVL.

The V gene is TRBV5-1, the J gene TRBJ1-4; D unclear. Per the germline V gene, CDR1 is SGHRS and CDR2 is YFSETQ. This CDR3 has 13 residues. With 2 bases removed from V and 8 bases from J, the gap between germline ends came to 10 bases. CDR3 sequence (DNA): TGCGCCAGCAGCTTAAGCCTGAGCGAAAAACTGTTTTTT. The encoded protein is CASSLSLSEKLFF.

The chain couples TRBV5-6 to TRBJ1-6; D uncertain. The germline gives CDR1 SGHDT, CDR2 YYEEEE. The ends were cut back, 2 bases at V and 7 bases at J, with 10 bases in the middle. The CDR3 is 14 residues long. This CDR3 is CASSFYSLNSPLHF. CDR3 bases: TGTGCCAGCAGCTTCTACAGCCTAAATTCACCCCTCCACTTT.

The V and J genes are TRBV28 and TRBJ1-5, with D possibly being TRBD1 (5 bases). This CDR3 spans 12 amino acids. V gave up 4 bases and J gave up 5 bases, with 6 bases separating them. CDR1 is MDHEN and CDR2 is SYDVKM in the germline V gene. The CDR3 loop is CASSSGDQPQHF. CDR3 bases: TGTGCCAGCAGTTCGGGGGATCAGCCCCAGCATTTT.

There are a few counts of this clone. This rearrangement joins TRBV10-1 to TRBJ1-2; D may be TRBD1 (5 bases). The CDR3 extends over 15 amino acids. The V gene's germline CDR1 is WNHNN and CDR2 SYGVQD (reference sequence). V was pared by 2 bases and J by 3 bases, with 13 bases between. This CDR3 is CASSEIRGGYYGYTF. The DNA for the CDR3 is TGCGCCAGCAGTGAGATAAGGGGCGGTTACTATGGCTACACCTTC.

This rearrangement joins TRBV2 to TRBJ2-5, with D maybe TRBD1 (6 bases). The germline CDR1 and CDR2 sequences are SNHLY and FYNNEI. The CDR3 is 12 residues long. V was pared by 7 bases and J by 2 bases, with 8 bases between. The CDR3 region has the DNA TGTGCCAGCAAACAGGGACAAGAGACCCAGTACTTC. Residues: CASKQGQETQYF.

CDR3: CATGGGMKSTDTQYF. The CDR3 DNA is TGTGCCACCGGGGGGGGGATGAAAAGCACAGATACGCAGTATTTT. This rearrangement joins TRBV5-4 to TRBJ2-3; 8 bases line up with TRBD2. Germline-derived CDR1 and CDR2 are SGHNT and YYREEE (reference sequence). This CDR3 has 15 amino acids. Trimming cost V 9 bases and J 0 bases; bases outside gene matches: 9.

The V and J genes are TRBV12-5 and TRBJ1-4; no firm D call. The germline gives CDR1 LGHNT, CDR2 FRNRAP. The V and J ends lost 5 bases and 6 bases respectively, with 10 bases between them. The CDR3 extends over 13 amino acids. CDR3: CASGQMVHEKLFF. The DNA for the CDR3 is TGTGCTAGTGGTCAGATGGTGCATGAAAAACTGTTTTTT.

This clone was seen a single time. The V and J genes are TRBV5-1 and TRBJ2-3, with a tentative D call TRBD1 (5 bases). The CDR3 extends over 15 amino acids. The germline V gene has CDR1 SGHRS and CDR2 YFSETQ. Deletions cut 4 bases from V and 1 base from J, with 13 bases between. The CDR3 DNA is TGCGCCAGCAGCCCAGGACAAAGGGGCACAGATACGCAGTATTTT. This sequence encodes CASSPGQRGTDTQYF. Supplemented by reference TRBV5-1 and TRBJ2-3, the full variable domain reads KAGVTQTPRYLIKTRGQQVTLSCSPISGHRSVSWYQQTPGQGLQFLFEYFSETQRNKGNFPGRFSGRQFSNSRSEMNVSTLELGDSALYLCASSPGQRGTDTQYFGPGTRLTVL.

The chain couples TRBV9 to TRBJ2-3; 8 bases map to TRBD2. Germline V lookup: CDR1 SGDLS, CDR2 YYNGEE. The CDR3 runs to 14 residues. Trimming took 3 bases from V and 2 from J; bases not matched to a gene: 2. CDR3 nucleotide sequence: TGTGCCAGCAGCGCTAGCGGGTACACAGATACGCAGTATTTT. Protein sequence: CASSASGYTDTQYF.

The chain employs TRBV27 and TRBJ2-2; 7 nucleotides line up with TRBD2. Germline lookup yields CDR1 MNHEY and CDR2 SMNVEV (reference sequence). Trimming took 1 base from V and 10 from J; bases not matched to a gene: 15. The CDR3 is 17 amino acids. Here the CDR3 reads CASSLYGSGGGPEELFF. CDR3 coding DNA: TGTGCCAGCAGTTTATATGGTTCGGGCGGGGGACCTGAGGAGCTGTTTTTT.

This clone occurred a few times. V gene TRBV11-3 combines with J gene TRBJ1-6; D possibly corresponds to TRBD1 (5 bases). Between the trimmed V and J ends, which lost 2 bases and 4 bases, there was a span of 21 bases. The CDR3 consists of 19 residues. The germline gives CDR1 SGHNT, CDR2 YENEEA. CDR3 region: CASSLRFGVAGLYNSPLHF. The CDR3 DNA reads as TGTGCCAGCAGCTTACGATTTGGCGTGGCAGGGTTATATAATTCACCCCTCCACTTT.

V gene TRBV29-1 combines with J gene TRBJ1-2; D might be TRBD1 (5 bases). The V end lost 7 bases, the J end lost 7 bases, and 22 bases lay between the germline ends. Looked up from germline, CDR1 is SQVTM and CDR2 is ANQGSEA. The CDR3 is 14 residues long. The CDR3 nucleotides are TGCAGCGCCCCGGGTGGGGGGGTCGCCGGTGGCTACACCTTC. Translating it yields CSAPGGGVAGGYTF. The complete variable domain, with remaining parts taken from reference TRBV29-1 and TRBJ1-2, reads SAVISQKPSRDICQRGTSLTIQCQVDSQVTMMFWYRQQPGQSLTLIATANQGSEATYESGFVIDKFPISRPNLTFSTLTVSNMSPEDSSIYLCSAPGGGVAGGYTFGSGTRLTVV.

The gene calls are TRBV7-2 and TRBJ2-4; D ambiguous. Trimming took 1 base from V and 16 from J, leaving 14 bases between them. This CDR3 is built from 12 residues. From germline, CDR1 is SGHTA and CDR2 FQGNSA. The CDR3 DNA is TGTGCCAGCAGCTTAGGTGGTGCCCCGCGTTACTTC. Translating gives CASSLGGAPRYF.